Each of the 7 T cell receptor beta chains below was sequenced from the same sample in a study of blood T cells in healthy people across ages. Primed by a sample-barcoded 5' primer and a J-beta primer mix, a second PCR proceeded for roughly 6 to 12 cycles. TCRdb reprocessed the 5' RACE reads via MiXCR and lists one record per CDR3 protein. The sample yields about 1,400,000 distinct CDR3 sequences, around 42% seen once. The sequenced material came from blood. The origin of the receptors is a woman aged 18-29 years in good health.

A few counts support this clonotype. The rearrangement links TRBV4-1 to TRBJ1-2; no reliable D call. Germline-derived CDR1 and CDR2 are MGHRA and YSYEKL. There are 14 residues in the CDR3. Deletions cut 3 bases from V and 3 bases from J, with 11 bases between. CDR3 sequence: CASSHRDSYYGYTF. The CDR3 nucleotides are TGCGCCAGCAGCCACCGTGATTCTTACTATGGCTACACCTTC.

This sequence joins TRBV20-1 and TRBJ2-4, with 8 bases that match TRBD2. Trimming cost V 4 bases and J 8 bases; bases outside gene matches: 7. The CDR3 length is 13 residues. The germline gives CDR1 DFQATT, CDR2 SNEGSKA (reference sequence). CDR3 region: CSATSGRGYIQYF. In nucleotides, the CDR3 is TGCAGTGCTACCAGCGGGAGAGGGTACATTCAGTACTTC.

This clonotype has a single count. This sequence joins TRBV9 and TRBJ2-1, with TRBD2 matching over 7 bases. This CDR3 has 15 amino acids. Germline trimming cut 4 bases from V and 7 bases from J; bases unmatched to any gene: 11. Germline-derived CDR1 and CDR2 are SGDLS and YYNGEE. CDR3: CASSPQLAWVNEQFF. Written as DNA, the CDR3 is TGTGCCAGCAGCCCCCAACTAGCGTGGGTTAATGAGCAGTTCTTC. The full variable domain, rest sourced from reference TRBV9 and TRBJ2-1, is DSGVTQTPKHLITATGQRVTLRCSPRSGDLSVYWYQQSLDQGLQFLIQYYNGEERAKGNILERFSAQQFPDLHSELNLSSLELGDSALYFCASSPQLAWVNEQFFGPGTRLTVL.

The rearrangement links TRBV6-5 to TRBJ2-1; no definite D call. The CDR3 is 12 amino acids. Germline V gives CDR1 MNHEY, CDR2 SVGAGI. V was trimmed by 5 bases and J by 7 bases, leaving 9 bases between them. This CDR3 is CASSGLGNEQFF. Written as DNA, the CDR3 is TGTGCCAGCAGTGGCCTAGGGAATGAGCAGTTCTTC.

Notes on this clonotype: This may arise from a read error, as a much more abundant clone is one base away. This chain links TRBV7-2 with TRBJ2-3, with 9 positions matching TRBD1. This CDR3 contains 15 residues. Per germline, CDR1 SGHTA and CDR2 FQGNSA. For the CDR3, the DNA is TGTGCCAGCAGCTTAGTGGGACAGGGCGCAGATGCGCAGTATTTT. Translating it yields CASSLVGQGADAQYF.

This clonotype has only a few counts. This sequence joins TRBV20-1 and TRBJ1-2; TRBD1 matches 7 bases. The CDR3 runs to 12 residues. The germline V gene has CDR1 DFQATT and CDR2 SNEGSKA (reference sequence). Losses at the gene ends were 6 bases for V and 7 bases for J; bases not matched to a gene: 8. CDR3 in amino acids: CSARQGGGGYTF. CDR3 DNA sequence: TGCAGTGCAAGACAGGGTGGGGGTGGCTACACCTTC.

V usage is TRBV28 and J usage is TRBJ2-3, with D perhaps TRBD2 (6 bases). Germline CDR1 is MDHEN and CDR2 is SYDVKM. V gave up 6 bases and J gave up 6 bases, with 22 bases separating them. This CDR3 region has 16 residues. The CDR3 reads CASRSTFRGVLDTQYF. CDR3 coding DNA: TGTGCCAGCAGGTCGACTTTTCGCGGGGTCCTGGATACGCAGTATTTT.